Following are 5 T cell receptor beta chains from one sample sequenced in a study of graft-versus-host responses after intestinal transplantation. The repertoire was sequenced with immunoSEQ multiplex PCR; TCRdb's copy has only in-frame clones and lacks some. This sample has 40,000 or so clones, with around 90% found just once. Intraepithelial and lamina propria lymphocytes were isolated from graft specimens. The source material was ileum tissue, sampled 200 to 210 days after intestinal transplant. These receptors came from a human patient who received an intestinal transplant, so some T cells may come from the graft donor.

The V call is TRBV28, the J call TRBJ1-4; 7 nucleotides match TRBD1. From germline, CDR1 is MDHEN and CDR2 SYDVKM. The CDR3 contains 17 residues. J gave up 7 bases and V 5 bases, and 16 bases lay outside the gene matches. The CDR3 here is CASSPWKGAGLSEKLFF. In DNA, the CDR3 is TGTGCCAGCAGTCCCTGGAAGGGGGCCGGCCTGAGTGAAAAACTGTTTTTT. Variable domain in full (rest from reference TRBV28 and TRBJ1-4): DVKVTQSSRYLVKRTGEKVFLECVQDMDHENMFWYRQDPGLGLRLIYFSYDVKMKEKGDIPEGYSVSREKKERFSLILESASTNQTSMYLCASSPWKGAGLSEKLFFGSGTQLSVL.

J is TRBJ1-1 and V is TRBV5-1; D unclear. CDR3 length: 14 amino acids. From germline, CDR1 is SGHRS and CDR2 YFSETQ. Trimming removed 0 bases at V and 0 bases at J, with 6 bases between. CDR3 coding DNA: TGCGCCAGCAGCTTGGGAGGAATGAACACTGAAGCTTTCTTT. Translation gives CASSLGGMNTEAFF. The variable domain in full, with the rest retrieved from reference TRBV5-1 and TRBJ1-1, is KAGVTQTPRYLIKTRGQQVTLSCSPISGHRSVSWYQQTPGQGLQFLFEYFSETQRNKGNFPGRFSGRQFSNSRSEMNVSTLELGDSALYLCASSLGGMNTEAFFGQGTRLTVV.

This chain connects TRBV4-1 to TRBJ1-5; D possibly corresponds to TRBD1 (5 bases). Germline CDR1 MGHRA, CDR2 YSYEKL. The CDR3 consists of 15 residues. V was cut by 1 base and J by 0 bases, with 7 bases left in between. The CDR3 sequence: CASSQADISNQPQHF. The CDR3, as DNA: TGCGCCAGCAGCCAAGCGGACATTAGCAATCAGCCCCAGCATTTT.

V is TRBV5-1 and J is TRBJ2-5, with 7 bases that match TRBD1. The CDR3 is 15 residues long. Per the germline V gene, CDR1 is SGHRS and CDR2 is YFSETQ. V lost 4 bases to trimming and J lost 5 bases; unmatched junction nucleotides: 11. The CDR3 region is CASSLRQGRGETQYF. Written as DNA, the CDR3 is TGCGCCAGCAGCCTACGACAGGGCAGGGGGGAGACCCAGTACTTC.

The chain joins TRBV29-1 to TRBJ2-2, with 11 bases aligning to TRBD1. This CDR3 is 15 amino acids long. V dropped 7 bases and J dropped 3; count of bases not matched to a gene: 7. Germline V CDR1 and CDR2: SQVTM, ANQGSEA. The CDR3 spells CSASGTGGYTGELFF. In nucleotides, the CDR3 is TGCAGCGCCTCCGGGACAGGGGGATACACCGGGGAGCTGTTTTTT.